This is a list of T cell receptor beta chains from one sample in a study of blood T cell repertoires in COVID-19. Profiling relied on immunoSEQ multiplex PCR, and the TCRdb table lists in-frame clones only, not all of them. The sample has about 160,000 clones, about three quarters seen once. Sequenced: peripheral blood. The receptors originated from a man in his 70s with acute or convalescent COVID-19. Each CDR3 is given with its conserved first and last residue. D genes are given only for firm matches. Clone size, where shown, is once, few, many, or a class for clones that have expanded.

D: NA
V: TRBV7-2
size: NA
J: TRBJ1-2
DNA: TGTGCCAGCAGCTTTTCCGGGGATCGGAACTATGGCTACACCTTC
CDR3: CASSFSGDRNYGYTF

D: NA
V: TRBV4-3
size: NA
J: TRBJ1-4
DNA: TGCGCCAGCAGCCAAGATACGGGTTTTTCGGGTGAAAAACTGTTTTTT
CDR3: CASSQDTGFSGEKLFF

D: NA
V: TRBV5-6
size: NA
J: TRBJ2-3
DNA: TGTGCCAGCTCAGGGGTTGGCACAGATACGCAGTATTTT
CDR3: CASSGVGTDTQYF

D: NA
V: TRBV27
size: NA
J: TRBJ1-2
DNA: TGTGCCAGCAGTTTATCGAGCGGGAAGTATGGCTACACCTTC
CDR3: CASSLSSGKYGYTF

D: TRBD1
V: TRBV19
size: few
J: TRBJ1-5
DNA: TGTGCCACAGGACAGGGGGGAAATCAGCCCCAGCATTTT
CDR3: CATGQGGNQPQHF

D: TRBD1
V: TRBV4-2
size: NA
J: TRBJ2-3
DNA: TGTGCCAGCAGCCAAGATCAGGGGGCTAGCCCAGATACGCAGTATTTT
CDR3: CASSQDQGASPDTQYF

D: TRBD2
V: TRBV9
size: NA
J: TRBJ2-3
DNA: TGTGCCAGCAGCCCTGGCAGCGGGAGAGTGGGAGATACGCAGTATTTT
CDR3: CASSPGSGRVGDTQYF

D: TRBD2
V: TRBV6-5
size: NA
J: TRBJ2-3
DNA: TGTGCCAGCAGTTACGGCGGGAGGAATACAGATACGCAGTATTTT
CDR3: CASSYGGRNTDTQYF

D: NA
V: TRBV6-5
size: NA
J: TRBJ1-1
DNA: TGTGCCAGCAGTTACTCGACGGGTACTGAAGCTTTCTTT
CDR3: CASSYSTGTEAFF

D: NA
V: TRBV28
size: NA
J: TRBJ1-1
DNA: TGTGCCAGCAGTTTAATAACAGGGCCTAACACTGAAGCTTTCTTT
CDR3: CASSLITGPNTEAFF

D: NA
V: TRBV2
size: few
J: TRBJ2-7
DNA: TGTGCCAGCAGTGAGTTGGCTTTTGAGCAGTACTTC
CDR3: CASSELAFEQYF

D: TRBD1
V: TRBV4-1
size: few
J: TRBJ2-7
DNA: TGCGCCAGCAGCCAAGAAAGAGGCAGGGGGCAAGCCTACGAGCAGTACTTC
CDR3: CASSQERGRGQAYEQYF

D: NA
V: TRBV18
size: once
J: TRBJ1-1
DNA: TGTGCCAGTTCCATGCGAGGGAACACTGAAGCTTTCTTT
CDR3: CASSMRGNTEAFF

D: TRBD2
V: TRBV11-2
size: few
J: TRBJ2-7
DNA: TGTGCCAGCAGCAAGACTAGCGCTAGTACGAGGCAGTACTTC
CDR3: CASSKTSASTRQYF

D: TRBD1
V: TRBV11-3
size: NA
J: TRBJ2-5
DNA: TGTGCCAGCAGCTCTACAGGGGGAGAGACCCAGTACTTC
CDR3: CASSSTGGETQYF

D: TRBD2
V: TRBV7-3
size: once
J: TRBJ2-5
DNA: TGTGCCAGCAGCTCCAGCCCTAGCGGGAGCAAGACCCAGTACTTC
CDR3: CASSSSPSGSKTQYF

D: NA
V: TRBV6-5
size: NA
J: TRBJ1-5
DNA: TGTGCCAGCAGAGTAAGGGGTGGGCCTAATCAGCCCCAGCATTTT
CDR3: CASRVRGGPNQPQHF

D: TRBD1
V: TRBV19
size: medium-sized
J: TRBJ2-7
DNA: TGTGCCAGTAGTTCCGGACAGGGACGGTACGAGCAGTACTTC
CDR3: CASSSGQGRYEQYF

D: TRBD1
V: TRBV5-1
size: NA
J: TRBJ1-5
DNA: TGCGCCAGCAGCTTGGAGACAGGGGGCGATCAGCCCCAGCATTTT
CDR3: CASSLETGGDQPQHF

D: TRBD1
V: TRBV2
size: NA
J: TRBJ1-2
DNA: TGTGCCAGCAGTGAAGGACAGGGGCGTAGTGATGGCTACACCTTC
CDR3: CASSEGQGRSDGYTF

D: NA
V: TRBV10-1
size: NA
J: TRBJ2-3
DNA: TGCGCCAGCAGTGAGCCAGGGGAAAGCACAGATACGCAGTATTTT
CDR3: CASSEPGESTDTQYF

D: NA
V: TRBV2
size: NA
J: TRBJ1-1
DNA: TGTGCCAGCAGTGCCCGACAGTTCCTGAACACTGAAGCTTTCTTT
CDR3: CASSARQFLNTEAFF

D: NA
V: TRBV4-1
size: NA
J: TRBJ1-1
DNA: TGCGCCAGCAGCCAACTCATCGGACAGCGGGGAGCTTTCTTT
CDR3: CASSQLIGQRGAFF

D: TRBD2
V: TRBV3-1/TRBV3-2
size: once
J: TRBJ2-5
DNA: TGTGCCAGCAGGCAACGAGCGGGAGGGCGAGGGGAGACCCAGTACTTC
CDR3: CASRQRAGGRGETQYF

D: TRBD1
V: TRBV28
size: NA
J: TRBJ1-2
DNA: TGTGCCAGCAGTTCCCCGGGACAGGGAATTTACTATGGCTACACCTTC
CDR3: CASSSPGQGIYYGYTF

D: NA
V: TRBV5-6
size: NA
J: TRBJ1-1
DNA: TGTGCCAGCAGCTTGGCCAGGAGGGATTGGGACACTGAAGCTTTCTTT
CDR3: CASSLARRDWDTEAFF

D: NA
V: TRBV19
size: few
J: TRBJ2-3
DNA: TGTGCCAGTAATTCGGCGGCGGGGTATACGCAGTATTTT
CDR3: CASNSAAGYTQYF

D: TRBD2
V: TRBV19
size: NA
J: TRBJ2-1
DNA: TGTGCCAGTAGTATAGGGGGGAGGGGCCACTACAATGAGCAGTTCTTC
CDR3: CASSIGGRGHYNEQFF

D: TRBD1
V: TRBV6-5
size: NA
J: TRBJ2-1
DNA: TGTGCCAGCAACCCGGGACAGGGCGGCAATGAGCAGTTCTTC
CDR3: CASNPGQGGNEQFF

D: TRBD1
V: TRBV10-2
size: NA
J: TRBJ1-5
DNA: TGCGCCAGCATGGGACAGGGAGGTCAGCCCCAGCATTTT
CDR3: CASMGQGGQPQHF

D: TRBD2
V: TRBV6-5
size: NA
J: TRBJ2-3
DNA: TGTGCCAGCAGGGATAGCGGGATGGGGCCAGATACGCAGTATTTT
CDR3: CASRDSGMGPDTQYF

D: TRBD1
V: TRBV5-6
size: NA
J: TRBJ1-2
DNA: TGTGCCAGCAGCCGAGGGACAGACTATGGCTACACCTTC
CDR3: CASSRGTDYGYTF

D: NA
V: TRBV6-5
size: few
J: TRBJ2-1
DNA: TGTGCCAGCACCCTAGCAGGGGTAGGCGAGCAGTTCTTC
CDR3: CASTLAGVGEQFF

D: NA
V: TRBV5-1
size: once
J: TRBJ1-1
DNA: TGCGCCAGCAGCTCTTCGACAGGACCGGACACTGAAGCTTTCTTT
CDR3: CASSSSTGPDTEAFF

D: NA
V: TRBV5-5
size: NA
J: TRBJ1-1
DNA: TGTGCCAGCAGCACCGACAGCAAATGGAGCACTGAAGCTTTCTTT
CDR3: CASSTDSKWSTEAFF

D: TRBD1
V: TRBV4-2
size: NA
J: TRBJ1-2
DNA: TGTGCCAGCAGCCAAGCGTCCGGGACAGGGTTTGGCTACACCTTC
CDR3: CASSQASGTGFGYTF

D: TRBD2
V: TRBV27
size: NA
J: TRBJ2-2
DNA: TGTGCCAGCAAGGTAGCGGGAGGGCCTGACACCGGGGAGCTGTTTTTT
CDR3: CASKVAGGPDTGELFF

D: TRBD1
V: TRBV9
size: NA
J: TRBJ2-2
DNA: TGTGCCAGCCAGGGGGTATCAAACGGGGAGCTGTTTTTT
CDR3: CASQGVSNGELFF

D: NA
V: TRBV5-1
size: NA
J: TRBJ2-2
DNA: TGCGCCAGCAGCTTGGTGGTGACGGGCACCGGGGAGCTGTTTTTT
CDR3: CASSLVVTGTGELFF

D: TRBD2
V: TRBV9
size: NA
J: TRBJ2-3
DNA: TGTGCCAGCAGCGTGGGACTAGCGGGAACAGATACGCAGTATTTT
CDR3: CASSVGLAGTDTQYF

D: NA
V: TRBV29-1
size: NA
J: TRBJ1-2
DNA: TGCAGCGTTGAGTACGGCTATGGCTACACCTTC
CDR3: CSVEYGYGYTF

D: TRBD1
V: TRBV30
size: NA
J: TRBJ2-5
DNA: TGTGCCTGGGACAGGGGGGGGGAGACCCAGTACTTC
CDR3: CAWDRGGETQYF

D: TRBD1
V: TRBV4-1
size: few
J: TRBJ1-2
DNA: TGCGCCAGCAGCCGAACCGGGACAGGGACTAACTATGGCTACACCTTC
CDR3: CASSRTGTGTNYGYTF

D: NA
V: TRBV30
size: few
J: TRBJ1-6
DNA: TGTGCCTGGAGTGTGACAGATAATTCACCCCTCCACTTT
CDR3: CAWSVTDNSPLHF

D: NA
V: TRBV6-1
size: NA
J: TRBJ1-2
DNA: TGTGCCAGCAGTGAATACACGGGAGGGTTCTATGGCTACACCTTC
CDR3: CASSEYTGGFYGYTF

D: NA
V: TRBV6-2/TRBV6-3
size: NA
J: TRBJ1-5
DNA: TGTGCCAGCAGTTACTTCCTTAGCAATCAGCCCCAGCATTTT
CDR3: CASSYFLSNQPQHF

D: NA
V: TRBV6-2/TRBV6-3
size: NA
J: TRBJ1-1
DNA: TGTGCCAGCAGTTGGGCGGGGAACACTGAAGCTTTCTTT
CDR3: CASSWAGNTEAFF

D: NA
V: TRBV4-3
size: NA
J: TRBJ2-5
DNA: TGCGCCAGCAGCCAAGATGCAGGGATGAAGACCCAGTACTTC
CDR3: CASSQDAGMKTQYF

D: NA
V: TRBV24-1
size: once
J: TRBJ1-5
DNA: TGTGCCACCAGTGGAACAGGACGCAATCAGCCCCAGCATTTT
CDR3: CATSGTGRNQPQHF

D: TRBD2
V: TRBV6-5
size: NA
J: TRBJ2-1
DNA: TGTGCCAGCAGCAAGACGGGGACTAGGAATGAGCAGTTCTTC
CDR3: CASSKTGTRNEQFF

D: NA
V: TRBV29-1
size: NA
J: TRBJ2-5
DNA: TGCAGCGTTGACCCGCCGGGGACTTCGCGAGGGACCCAGTACTTC
CDR3: CSVDPPGTSRGTQYF

D: NA
V: TRBV7-9
size: once
J: TRBJ2-1
DNA: TGTGCCAGCAGCTTTCGCACAGGGAACATTGGAAGCAATGAGCAGTTCTTC
CDR3: CASSFRTGNIGSNEQFF

D: TRBD2
V: TRBV4-3
size: NA
J: TRBJ2-2
DNA: TGCGCCAGCAGCCAAGACCTAGCGGGAGGGCGAACCGGGGAGCTGTTTTTT
CDR3: CASSQDLAGGRTGELFF

D: TRBD1
V: TRBV5-1
size: NA
J: TRBJ1-1
DNA: TGCGCCAGCAGCTTGGCCCCCACCAGGGGGAAGGGGACTGAAGCTTTCTTT
CDR3: CASSLAPTRGKGTEAFF

D: TRBD1
V: TRBV6-6
size: NA
J: TRBJ2-7
DNA: TGTGCCAGCAGCCGACAGGGAATCCCTGCCACCCTCTACGAGCAGTACTTC
CDR3: CASSRQGIPATLYEQYF

D: TRBD1
V: TRBV20-1
size: few
J: TRBJ1-1
DNA: TGCAGTGCCAGTGGAGGGGGCATCGAAGCTTTCTTT
CDR3: CSASGGGIEAFF

D: NA
V: TRBV28
size: NA
J: TRBJ1-5
DNA: TGTGCCAGCAGTAGAGGCGATAGCAATCAGCCCCAGCATTTT
CDR3: CASSRGDSNQPQHF

D: TRBD2
V: TRBV2
size: NA
J: TRBJ2-3
DNA: TGTGCCAGCAGTGGACTAGCCCCAGATACGCAGTATTTT
CDR3: CASSGLAPDTQYF

D: TRBD2
V: TRBV25-1
size: NA
J: TRBJ2-2
DNA: TGTGCCAGCAGGGCCGAAAAGCGGGGGGCGAGTACCGGGGAGCTGTTTTTT
CDR3: CASRAEKRGASTGELFF

D: TRBD2
V: TRBV7-3
size: NA
J: TRBJ2-1
DNA: TGTGCCAGCAGGCCCAGGGGGAGGGGACTAGCGGACAATGAGCAGTTCTTC
CDR3: CASRPRGRGLADNEQFF